Shown below are 30 T cell receptor beta chains from a single sample sequenced in a study of T cell repertoires in cytomegalovirus infection. Each CDR3 protein is one row after TCRdb ran MiXCR on the reads. The data show about 740,000 distinct CDR3 sequences, with about a third seen just once and under 3% held by the top ten. Sequenced input: PBMCs. The receptors shown here come from a human donor in good health (CMV status not recorded). Some clones in this sample may be carry-over from other donors' samples.

This chain connects TRBV12-3 or TRBV12-4 to TRBJ1-3, with D unclear. The CDR3 is made up of 15 amino acids. With 1 base removed from V and 0 bases from J, the gap between germline ends came to 7 bases. In DNA form, the CDR3 reads TGTGCCAGCAGTTTAGTGCAAGGCTCTGGAAACACCATATATTTT. It yields the protein CASSLVQGSGNTIYF.

Concerning this clonotype itself: Germline is not matched at one junction end, which may reflect a read error. This rearrangement joins TRBV2 to TRBJ1-2; D is undetermined. Germline loops: CDR1 SNHLY, CDR2 FYNNEI. The CDR3 is made up of 15 amino acids. The CDR3 loop reads CASTTQPPANYCYTF. CDR3 nucleotide sequence: TGTGCCAGCACAACCCAACCTCCCGCTAACTATTGCTACACCTTC.

The gene calls are TRBV5-1 and TRBJ2-1; 10 nucleotides line up with TRBD1. Germline CDR1 reads SGHRS; CDR2 reads YFSETQ. The CDR3 has 15 amino acids. The V segment lost 3 bases and the J segment 9 bases; nucleotides outside the gene matches: 9. Here the CDR3 reads CASSSGQGVNFEQFF. CDR3 DNA: TGCGCCAGCAGCTCCGGACAGGGGGTTAACTTTGAGCAGTTCTTC.

This clonotype has a single count. V usage is TRBV12-3 or TRBV12-4 and J usage is TRBJ2-2, with D perhaps given as TRBD1 or TRBD2 (5 bases each). This CDR3 is 16 amino acids long. V was pared by 2 bases and J by 9 bases, with 19 bases between. The CDR3 DNA reads TGTGCCAGCAGTTTATTACGGCCGTCTGGGGGTAGGGAGCTGTTTTTT. Its protein is CASSLLRPSGGRELFF.

The chain recombines TRBV7-2 with TRBJ1-2; D call uncertain. This CDR3 region has 14 residues. The V gene's germline CDR1 is SGHTA and CDR2 FQGNSA. With 1 base removed from V and 3 bases from J, the gap between germline ends came to 9 bases. CDR3 nucleotide sequence: TGTGCCAGCAGCTTAGGCTTGGTGGACTATGGCTACACCTTC. This translates into CASSLGLVDYGYTF.

Remarks on this clonotype: An end of the junction differs from the germline gene, which may be a read error. V usage is TRBV4-2 and J usage is TRBJ2-7; the match to TRBD1 covers 9 bases. The germline V gene has CDR1 LGHNA and CDR2 YNFKEQ. The CDR3 extends over 15 amino acids. The DNA of the CDR3 is TGTGACAGCAGCCCCACCAGGACAGGGGTCTACGAGCAGTACTTC. Translating gives CDSSPTRTGVYEQYF.

Of note for this clonotype: The junction departs from germline at one end; a sequencing error may be responsible. The chain uses TRBV12-3 or TRBV12-4 and TRBJ1-3; D not certain. The CDR3 sequence is 15 residues long. The CDR3 is CASSFGSAGGSTIYF. In DNA, the CDR3 is TGTGCCAGCAGTTTCGGCTCGGCGGGAGGAAGCACCATATATTTT.

This clonotype was picked up a small number of times. The chain carries TRBV19 and TRBJ2-7, with TRBD2 as a possible D gene (5 bases). V dropped 0 bases and J dropped 3 bases, with 9 bases sitting between them. This CDR3 is built from 14 residues. CDR1 is LNHDA and CDR2 is SQIVND in the germline V gene (reference sequence). CDR3 DNA sequence: TGTGCCAGTAGTATAGAGGAGGAAAGCTACGAGCAGTACTTC. It is translated as CASSIEEESYEQYF.

This clonotype was seen a handful of times. The chain recombines TRBV19 with TRBJ2-7; 10 bases agree with TRBD2. V trimming: 5 bases; J trimming: 2 bases; junction bases outside the gene matches: 6. From germline, CDR1 is LNHDA and CDR2 SQIVND (reference sequence). CDR3 size: 15 residues. CDR3: CASSVRTSGAYEQYF. CDR3 sequence (DNA): TGTGCCAGTAGTGTCCGGACTAGCGGAGCCTACGAGCAGTACTTC.

A note on this clonotype: This may come from a read error, since a much larger clone is one base off. The chain carries TRBV28 and TRBJ1-1; possible D gene TRBD1, 5 bases. Germline lookup yields CDR1 MDHEN and CDR2 SYDVKM. V was trimmed by 8 bases and J by 5 bases, leaving 18 bases between them. The CDR3 length is 14 residues. CDR3 in amino acids: CASAIQEARTEAFF. CDR3 coding DNA: TGTGCCAGCGCTATACAGGAGGCCCGGACTGAAGCTTTCTTT. Full variable domain (missing parts from reference TRBV28 and TRBJ1-1): DVKVTQSSRYLVKRTGEKVFLECVQDMDHENMFWYRQDPGLGLRLIYFSYDVKMKEKGDIPEGYSVSREKKERFSLILESASTNQTSMYLCASAIQEARTEAFFGQGTRLTVV.

The chain links TRBV7-9 to TRBJ1-1, with D perhaps matching TRBD1 (5 bases). V lost 2 bases and J lost 4, with 17 bases in between. Looked up from germline, CDR1 is SEHNR and CDR2 is FQNEAQ (reference sequence). This CDR3 region has 16 residues. The CDR3 reads CASSLKRGKVGTEAFF. The CDR3 DNA sequence: TGTGCCAGCAGCTTAAAGCGGGGGAAAGTTGGCACTGAAGCTTTCTTT.

The chain joins TRBV12-3 or TRBV12-4 to TRBJ1-2; 7 positions match TRBD1. With V trimmed by 7 bases and J by 4 bases, 9 bases remained unmatched. The CDR3 covers 14 residues. Here the CDR3 reads CASNRGQTIYGYTF. DNA for the CDR3: TGTGCCAGCAACCGGGGACAGACGATCTATGGCTACACCTTC.

For this clonotype: The conserved final phenylalanine or tryptophan is absent from the CDR3, which likely points to a read error. The genes are TRBV7-6 and TRBJ2-7; TRBD2 agrees at 8 bases. This CDR3 has 17 amino acids. Trimming at V came to 5 bases and at J to 6 bases, leaving 18 bases not matched to a gene. In germline, CDR1 is SGHVS, CDR2 FNYEAQ. The CDR3 protein is CASSLRAGGLDVGEQYY. The DNA for the CDR3 is TGTGCCAGCAGCCTTAGGGCGGGGGGCCTCGATGTCGGCGAGCAGTACTAC.

The sample holds many counts of this clonotype. The chain employs TRBV28 and TRBJ1-1; tentative D call: TRBD1 (6 bases). V was pared by 2 bases and J by 0 bases, with 19 bases between. The CDR3 is 18 residues long. Germline V CDR1 and CDR2: MDHEN, SYDVKM. The CDR3 DNA reads as TGTGCCAGCAGTTTAATTCGGGGAGGGGGGTCCCTGAACACTGAAGCTTTCTTT. The encoded protein is CASSLIRGGGSLNTEAFF. Drawing the rest from reference TRBV28 and TRBJ1-1, the complete variable domain is DVKVTQSSRYLVKRTGEKVFLECVQDMDHENMFWYRQDPGLGLRLIYFSYDVKMKEKGDIPEGYSVSREKKERFSLILESASTNQTSMYLCASSLIRGGGSLNTEAFFGQGTRLTVV.

This clonotype was detected only a few times. The chain links TRBV6-6 to TRBJ1-1; the D gene is possibly TRBD1 (5 bases). CDR3 size: 15 residues. The V and J ends lost 6 bases and 5 bases respectively, with 19 bases between them. CDR1 is MNHNY, CDR2 SVGAGI, per germline (reference sequence). The CDR3 DNA follows: TGTGCCAGCAGCCCATCCCTGGAGCGGGGGACTGAAGCTTTCTTT. It encodes CASSPSLERGTEAFF.

This chain links TRBV5-8 with TRBJ1-1; TRBD1 might be the D (6 bases). This CDR3 is 14 amino acids long. CDR1 is SGHTS, CDR2 YDEGEE, per germline. V lost 4 bases and J lost 1, with 11 bases in between. The DNA of the CDR3 is TGTGCCAGCAGCCAGGGACATGCGAACACTGAAGCTTTCTTT. Amino acid sequence: CASSQGHANTEAFF.

This rearrangement joins TRBV20-1 to TRBJ1-1; maybe TRBD1 (5 bases). V shed 7 bases and J shed 1 base, with 13 bases lying between them. The CDR3 consists of 13 residues. In germline, CDR1 is DFQATT, CDR2 SNEGSKA (reference sequence). CDR3 DNA sequence: TGCAGTGGTCATCCAGGGAGGAACACTGAAGCTTTCTTT. It is translated as CSGHPGRNTEAFF.

In this sample, this clonotype turned up a few times. The chain couples TRBV10-3 to TRBJ2-7; TRBD2 matches at 7 bases. V trimming: 3 bases; J trimming: 2 bases; junction bases outside the gene matches: 7. Germline CDR1 is ENHRY and CDR2 is SYGVKD. The CDR3 sequence is 15 residues long. The CDR3, as DNA: TGTGCCATCAGTGATGCCAGCGGGACTACCTACGAGCAGTACTTC. Translating gives CAISDASGTTYEQYF.

This chain joins TRBV30 and TRBJ2-1; the match to TRBD2 covers 10 bases. Germline CDR1 and CDR2: GTSNPN and SVGIG (reference sequence). The CDR3 loop spans 15 amino acids. V dropped 2 bases and J dropped 5; count of bases not matched to a gene: 6. CDR3 region: CAWSIGLAADNEQFF. CDR3 DNA: TGTGCCTGGAGTATTGGACTAGCGGCGGACAATGAGCAGTTCTTC.

The chain carries TRBV28 and TRBJ2-5; TRBD2 aligns across 7 bases. The CDR3 extends over 15 amino acids. V was pared by 2 bases and J by 5 bases, with 8 bases of the junction left unmatched. Germline V gene lookup returns CDR1 MDHEN and CDR2 SYDVKM. CDR3 loop: CASSLGSLRGETQYF. CDR3 DNA: TGTGCCAGCAGTTTAGGTTCCTTGCGGGGGGAGACCCAGTACTTC. The full variable domain, completed using reference TRBV28 and TRBJ2-5, is DVKVTQSSRYLVKRTGEKVFLECVQDMDHENMFWYRQDPGLGLRLIYFSYDVKMKEKGDIPEGYSVSREKKERFSLILESASTNQTSMYLCASSLGSLRGETQYFGPGTRLLVL.

V is TRBV5-8 and J is TRBJ1-5, with D unclear. Looked up from germline, CDR1 is SGHTS and CDR2 is YDEGEE. This CDR3 is 13 amino acids long. Trimming took off 7 bases at V and 6 bases at J, with 14 bases between the two ends. The CDR3 sequence is CASEFRESQPQHF. In nucleotides, the CDR3 is TGTGCCAGCGAGTTCCGGGAAAGTCAGCCCCAGCATTTT.

Note on this clonotype: At one end the junction does not follow the germline gene, possibly because of a read error. The rearrangement uses TRBV6-1 and TRBJ2-2, with TRBD1 identical over 9 bases. There are 14 residues in the CDR3. Per germline, CDR1 MNHNS and CDR2 SASEGT. CDR3: CASRGQGITWEMFF. CDR3 bases: TGTGCCAGCAGAGGACAGGGGATCACCTGGGAGATGTTTTTT.

The chain employs TRBV12-3 or TRBV12-4 and TRBJ2-2; D ambiguous. Trimming removed 5 bases from V and 5 bases from J, with 15 bases in between. CDR3 size: 15 residues. This CDR3 reads CASSPVGITTGELFF. The CDR3 coding sequence is TGTGCCAGCAGTCCTGTGGGTATCACAACCGGGGAGCTGTTTTTT.

This chain connects TRBV28 to TRBJ1-5, with D perhaps matching TRBD1 (5 bases). Trimming removed 1 base at V and 1 base at J, with 14 bases between. Germline V lookup: CDR1 MDHEN, CDR2 SYDVKM. There are 17 residues in the CDR3. The CDR3 loop is CASSLFTGTLSNQPQHF. For the CDR3, the DNA is TGTGCCAGCAGTTTATTCACCGGGACTCTCAGCAATCAGCCCCAGCATTTT.

Of note for this clonotype: Germline and junction disagree at one end, which may indicate a read error. This sequence joins TRBV6-5 and TRBJ2-1; D is possibly TRBD1 (6 bases). CDR3 length: 10 residues. CDR1 MNHEY and CDR2 SVGAGI come from the germline V gene. The CDR3 region has the DNA TGTGCCAGCGGCTGGACAGAACTTGTCTTC. Protein: CASGWTELVF.

CDR3 in DNA: TGTGCCAGCTCACCCCGCAGGGCATACGAGCAGTACTTC. It is translated as CASSPRRAYEQYF. V usage is TRBV18 and J usage is TRBJ2-7; D may be TRBD1 (5 bases). CDR3 length: 13 amino acids. Germline-derived CDR1 and CDR2 are KGHSH and LQKENI. V lost 3 bases and J 4 bases, leaving 10 bases between the germline ends.

The chain is built from TRBV20-1 and TRBJ2-1; 9 bases fit TRBD2. The J segment lost 0 bases and the V segment lost 0 bases, leaving 6 bases of the junction unmatched. Per the germline V gene, CDR1 is DFQATT and CDR2 is SNEGSKA (reference sequence). There are 17 residues in the CDR3. CDR3 bases: TGCAGTGCTAGAGATCTTCTAGCGGGGTCCTCCTACAATGAGCAGTTCTTC. It codes for CSARDLLAGSSYNEQFF.

The chain carries TRBV28 and TRBJ2-1; a possible D gene is TRBD1 (5 bases). V was trimmed by 5 bases and J by 5 bases, leaving 19 bases between them. CDR3 size: 16 residues. Looked up from germline, CDR1 is MDHEN and CDR2 is SYDVKM. The CDR3 spells CASSPLGARGNNEQFF. CDR3 DNA sequence: TGTGCCAGCAGTCCCTTAGGGGCTAGGGGAAACAATGAGCAGTTCTTC.

V is TRBV20-1 and J is TRBJ1-5; D gene uncertain. Deletions cut 5 bases from V and 7 bases from J, with 12 bases between. Germline values: CDR1 DFQATT, CDR2 SNEGSKA (reference sequence). This CDR3 comprises 12 residues. Written as DNA, the CDR3 is TGCAGTGCTTCGGCACCGGGGCAGCCCCAGCATTTT. Translated, it gives CSASAPGQPQHF.

The V call is TRBV7-2, the J call TRBJ2-1, with TRBD1 matching 9 bases. Germline V gene sequence: CDR1 SGHTA, CDR2 FQGNSA. Trimming took 3 bases from V and 3 from J; bases not matched to a gene: 9. The CDR3 is 17 amino acids. For the CDR3, the DNA is TGTGCCAGCAGCTTTATACGGACAGGGGATGACTACAATGAGCAGTTCTTC. It yields the protein CASSFIRTGDDYNEQFF.